This T cell receptor (beta chain) stems from a study of blood T cell repertoires in COVID-19. Study-wide context: The United States, Italy and Spain supplied acute and convalescent COVID-19 samples. T cells, B-cell-depleted T cells, or PBMCs supplied cDNA or gDNA.

Authors' analysis steps: By means of reference gene primer amplification, nucleated cell counts were estimated. Libraries were prepared by immunoSEQ multiplex PCR; TCRdb keeps only in-frame clonotypes and omits some of them. V, J and clone size are taken as reported in that table, and D and trimming were inferred from the DNA itself. Of around 180,000 clones in the sample, 74% were seen once. The CDR3 has 16 amino acids. Germline CDR1 reads PRHDT; CDR2 reads FYEKMQ (reference sequence). V gave up 5 bases and J gave up 1 base; unmatched junction bases: 5. This clonotype was obtained from a woman aged 80 or older with acute or convalescent COVID-19. The V call is TRBV13, the J call TRBJ1-3; TRBD1 matches at 10 bases. The sample was peripheral blood. For the CDR3, the DNA is TGTGCCAGCAGCCTATGGGGACAGGGGTCTGGAAACACCATATATTTT. It yields the protein CASSLWGQGSGNTIYF.